This T cell receptor beta chain was identified during a study of blood T cell repertoires in COVID-19. After removal of 4 bases from V and 0 bases from J, the junction contained 11 bases not matched to a gene. Germline CDR1 reads SGHAT; CDR2 reads FQNNGV. The CDR3 spans 17 residues. Sequenced by immunoSEQ multiplex PCR; TCRdb stores in-frame clones only, minus some. The sample has 150,000 to 200,000 clones, 65% to 85% seen once. All recovered Cohort 3 donors got two negative PCRs, got clearance, or saw symptom resolution. The TCR was taken from a man aged 35-49 years who had recovered from COVID-19. Sequencing input: PBMCs or T cells enriched from blood (not recorded which). V gene TRBV11-2 combines with J gene TRBJ2-7; 8 bases align to TRBD2. The CDR3 DNA reads as TGTGCCAGCAGCTCAATCGGCAGCGGGGGCCCCTCCTACGAGCAGTACTTC. Its protein is CASSSIGSGGPSYEQYF. Full variable domain (outside the CDR3, taken from reference TRBV11-2 and TRBJ2-7): EAGVAQSPRYKIIEKRQSVAFWCNPISGHATLYWYQQILGQGPKLLIQFQNNGVVDDSQLPKDRFSAERLKGVDSTLKIQPAKLEDSAVYLCASSSIGSGGPSYEQYFGPGTRLTVT.